This entry describes one T cell receptor (beta chain). The data belong to a study of blood T cell repertoires in COVID-19. In the study's own analysis: From reference gene primer amplification, estimates of nucleated cell counts were derived. TCRdb's table, derived via immunoSEQ multiplex PCR, lists solely in-frame clones and lacks some. The V and J calls and the clone size are those of that table, but D and trimming were determined from the DNA. The table has 100,000 to 130,000 clones, less than 75% seen once. The CDR3 has 17 residues. From germline, CDR1 is MNHEY and CDR2 SMNVEV (reference sequence). V lost 2 bases to trimming and J lost 4 bases; unmatched junction nucleotides: 10.

The chain joins TRBV27 to TRBJ2-3; 9 nucleotides align to TRBD2. The TCR sequence derives from a woman aged 40-49 years with acute or convalescent COVID-19. Sequenced input: peripheral blood. The CDR3 region is CASSLRGGGARPDTQYF. In DNA form, the CDR3 reads TGTGCCAGCAGTTTACGAGGCGGGGGGGCCCGCCCAGATACGCAGTATTTT.